Sequencing of this T cell receptor beta chain was carried out in a study of blood T cell repertoires in COVID-19 (dated by TCRdb to the early 2020s). With respect to the entire study: The collaborator samples originated in the United States, Italy and Spain and spanned the acute and convalescent phases of COVID-19. A de-identified subject ID, COVID-19 status, age in years and sex were almost always included in the sample metadata. The prospective study material was composed of cDNA or gDNA derived from T cells, B-cell-depleted T cells, or PBMCs. The repertoires were released in a freely available public database meant as a resource for research on the immune response to SARS-CoV-2. The samples were drawn from the first 160 participants of the ongoing ImmuneRACE study and from 1,254 subjects provided by 6 global collaborators. Where available, HLA class I and class II types were obtained from metadata supplied by the sample provider rather than from assay-based typing. Deeply sampled blood TCRbeta repertoires from subjects exposed to, actively infected with, or recovered from COVID-19 were included in the dataset. Beyond this particular receptor, the publication reports: Clinical and demographic metadata were provided uncurated, with the amount varying by source and participant.

The V end loses 0 bases and the J end loses 6 bases, and a stretch of 17 bases separates them. CDR1 LNHNV and CDR2 YYDKDF are derived from the germline V gene (reference sequence). The CDR3 sequence holds 16 residues, the cysteine and phenylalanine included. Of the read, only the CDR3 DNA is kept; its 48 bases are in frame from base 1. Remarks on this clone: This clone's antigen is unknown. No base-level quality is on record; no much larger clone is a single base apart.

Whole blood was collected in K2EDTA tubes by collaborating institutions according to the institutions' own protocols. For TCRbeta analysis, collaborators shipped samples in one of three forms: frozen whole blood, isolated PBMCs, or DNA extracted from either of those sample types. TCRbeta CDR3 regions were amplified from genomic DNA by means of the immunoSEQ Assay, a bias-controlled multiplex PCR. As for the authors' bioinformatics: Nucleated cell counts per sample were estimated from amplification of reference gene primers within the assay. Sequence reads were collapsed and filtered to measure the absolute abundance of every unique TCRbeta CDR3 rearrangement. For each sample, productive Simpson clonality was calculated as the square root of Simpson's diversity index over productive rearrangements. TCRdb obtained this table from immuneACCESS and retained in-frame rearrangements with V and J assigned. These tables miss some clones; where compared with another copy, unresolved V genes account for less than half of the shortfall, and the remainder is unexplained. The V and J calls and clone size come from that table; D and trimming were worked out from the DNA. A total of hundreds of thousands of clones appear in this sample, 85% of them only once. The ten largest clones represent 7.2% of the sample.

Recombination linked TRBV15 to TRBJ1-1; the D gene assignment is ambiguous. This sequence was found in a human donor in a cohort sampled during active COVID-19. Specimen: peripheral blood. Read as DNA, the sequence is TGTGCCACCAGCAGAGAGGGAGGCAGAGGAAAGGCTGAAGCTTTCTTT. It codes for CATSREGGRGKAEAFF.